Detailed here is one T cell receptor (beta chain). The table came from immunoSEQ multiplex PCR; TCRdb's copy has only in-frame clones and leaves some out. Among approximately 300,000 clones listed, 75% to 90% were seen once. The data were obtained in a study of blood T cell repertoires in COVID-19. Study-level information: The analysed material was cDNA or gDNA that came from T cells, B-cell-depleted T cells, or PBMCs.

The CDR3 loop spans 15 amino acids. Per the germline V gene, CDR1 is KGHSH and CDR2 is LQKENI. Trimming took off 6 bases at V and 1 base at J, with 15 bases between the two ends. Sequencing was carried out using peripheral blood. This receptor was obtained from a middle-aged woman with acute or convalescent COVID-19. This chain uses TRBV18 with TRBJ1-1; D unclear. The CDR3, as DNA: TGTGCCAGCTCTTCCAACGGGAATTCGAACACTGAAGCTTTCTTT. Amino acid sequence: CASSSNGNSNTEAFF.